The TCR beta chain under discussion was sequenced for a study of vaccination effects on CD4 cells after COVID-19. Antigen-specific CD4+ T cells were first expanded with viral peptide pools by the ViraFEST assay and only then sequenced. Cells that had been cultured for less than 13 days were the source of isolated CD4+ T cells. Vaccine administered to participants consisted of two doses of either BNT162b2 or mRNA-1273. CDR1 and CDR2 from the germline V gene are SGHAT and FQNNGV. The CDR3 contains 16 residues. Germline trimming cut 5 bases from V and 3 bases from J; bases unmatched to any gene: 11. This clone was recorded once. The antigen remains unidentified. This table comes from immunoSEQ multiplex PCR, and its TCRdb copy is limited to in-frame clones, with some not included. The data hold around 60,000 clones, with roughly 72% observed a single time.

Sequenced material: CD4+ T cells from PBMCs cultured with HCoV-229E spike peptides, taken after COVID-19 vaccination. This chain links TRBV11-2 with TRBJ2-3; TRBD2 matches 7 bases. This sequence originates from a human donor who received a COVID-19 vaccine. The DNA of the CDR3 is TGTGCCAGCAGCCCGCATAGGGACGGGGGGACAGATACGCAGTATTTT. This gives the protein CASSPHRDGGTDTQYF.